The T cell receptor (beta chain) under discussion was sequenced for a study of PD-L1 blockade in urothelial cancer. The wider study: Patients began atezolizumab, 1,200 mg intravenously every 3 weeks, in 2014.

Time point defined: peripheral blood 6 weeks after treatment start. For this clone: Its target is unknown.

Study outcomes and limitations: In blood at 3 weeks, tumor-associated clones expanded more among patients with durable benefit. Lower pretreatment blood TCR clonality, under the median, predicted better survival, researchers reported.

Clones were sequenced by immunoSEQ multiplex PCR, and TCRdb holds only the in-frame ones, with some missing. The sample gives some 40,000 clones, about 89% of which show up once; under 8.5% is in the top ten. Sequences were derived from PBMCs, sampled around atezolizumab (anti-PD-L1) treatment. The origin of this receptor is a man in his 70s with urothelial cancer.

The CDR3, as DNA: TGTGCCAGCAGCGTAGGGGGACAAAGCTCCTACGAGCAGTACTTC. Translating it yields CASSVGGQSSYEQYF. The chain combines TRBV9 with TRBJ2-7; possible D gene TRBD1, 6 bases. The CDR3 is made up of 15 amino acids. Trimming left V 0 bases short and J 0 bases short, with 10 bases between. CDR1 SGDLS and CDR2 YYNGEE come from the germline V gene.